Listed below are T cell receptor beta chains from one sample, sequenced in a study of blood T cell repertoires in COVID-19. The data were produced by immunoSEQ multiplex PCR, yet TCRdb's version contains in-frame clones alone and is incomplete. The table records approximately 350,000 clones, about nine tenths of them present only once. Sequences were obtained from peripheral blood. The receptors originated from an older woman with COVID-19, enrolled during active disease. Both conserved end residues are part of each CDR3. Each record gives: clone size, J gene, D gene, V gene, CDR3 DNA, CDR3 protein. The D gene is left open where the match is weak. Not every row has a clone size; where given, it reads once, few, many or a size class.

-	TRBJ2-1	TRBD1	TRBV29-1	TGCAGCGTTGAAGTGGACAGGCACAATGAGCAGTTCTTC	CSVEVDRHNEQFF
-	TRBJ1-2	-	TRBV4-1	TGCGCCAGCAGCCAACAGGGGAGTAGCTATGGCTACACCTTC	CASSQQGSSYGYTF
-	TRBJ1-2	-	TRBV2	TGTGCCAGCTCAGGGCAGGGGCTAGGCTACACCTTC	CASSGQGLGYTF
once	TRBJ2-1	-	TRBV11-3	TGTGCCAGCAGCTTAGGCGGCACCCAGAAGCAGTTCTTC	CASSLGGTQKQFF
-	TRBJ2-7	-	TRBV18	TGTGCCAGCTCATCATCACAGGGTGGCGAGCAGTACTTC	CASSSSQGGEQYF
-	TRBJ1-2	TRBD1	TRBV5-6	TGTGCCAGCAGCGCACCTGGACAGGGAGTCTATGGCTACACCTTC	CASSAPGQGVYGYTF
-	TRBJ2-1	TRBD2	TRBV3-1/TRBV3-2	TGTGCCAGCAGCCTCAATCTAGCGGGGGGTTTTTTAGAGCAGTTCTTC	CASSLNLAGGFLEQFF
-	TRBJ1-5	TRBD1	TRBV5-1	TGCGCCAGCAGCTTGGCGGGACAGGGGCATCAGCCCCAGCATTTT	CASSLAGQGHQPQHF
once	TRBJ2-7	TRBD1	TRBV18	TGTGCCAGCTCCCCGGCCCGGACAGGGGGCCTTGGGGAGCAGTACTTC	CASSPARTGGLGEQYF
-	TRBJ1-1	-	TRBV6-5	TGTGCCAGCAGCCTCACCGGGACAATGAACACTGAAGCTTTCTTT	CASSLTGTMNTEAFF
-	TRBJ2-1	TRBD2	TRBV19	TGTGCCAGTAGTACGCAGCGGGGCCCTTACAATGAGCAGTTCTTC	CASSTQRGPYNEQFF
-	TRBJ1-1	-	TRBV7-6	TGTGCCAGCAGCTTAGACGAGAAGTTGAACACTGAAGCTTTCTTT	CASSLDEKLNTEAFF
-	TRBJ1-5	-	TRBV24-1	TGTGCCACCAGTGACACCTTTGCCCCGGGACACCCCACCGCTAGTCAGCCCCAGCATTTT	CATSDTFAPGHPTASQPQHF
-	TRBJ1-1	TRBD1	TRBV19	TGTGCCAGTAGTATCGGAATAACAGGGGACATGAACACTGAAGCTTTCTTT	CASSIGITGDMNTEAFF
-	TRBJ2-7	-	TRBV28	TGTGCCAGCACGAGAGGCGTGGCGTACGAGCAGTACTTC	CASTRGVAYEQYF
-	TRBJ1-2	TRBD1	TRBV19	TGTGCCAGTAGTATCCCTCCCGGGACAGGGAACTATGGCTACACCTTC	CASSIPPGTGNYGYTF
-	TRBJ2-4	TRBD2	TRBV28	TGTGCCAGCAGTGTCCCCGGACTAGCGGGGGACATTCAGTACTTC	CASSVPGLAGDIQYF
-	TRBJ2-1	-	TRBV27	TGTGCCAGCAGCACTATCCGTTCTAGAGGCGGCAATGAGCAGTTCTTC	CASSTIRSRGGNEQFF
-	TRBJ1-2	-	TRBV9	TGTGCCAGCAGCGGGAGGTACTATGGCTACACCTTC	CASSGRYYGYTF
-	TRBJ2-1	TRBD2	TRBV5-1	TGCGCCAGCAGCTTGGAACTAGCGGGGGGTCACAATGAGCAGTTCTTC	CASSLELAGGHNEQFF
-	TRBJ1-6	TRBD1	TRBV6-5	TGTGCCAGCAGTTACGGACAGGACCGGAAGGCCCTCCACTTT	CASSYGQDRKALHF
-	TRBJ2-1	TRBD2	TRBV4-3	TGCGCCAGCAGCCCATGGACTAGCGGGGGGACCTTGAATGAGCAGTTCTTC	CASSPWTSGGTLNEQFF
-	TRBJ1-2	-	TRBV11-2	TGTGCCAGCAGCCCACATACAGGTCACCCACGACCCCCCCAGGGTGGCTACACCTTC	CASSPHTGHPRPPQGGYTF
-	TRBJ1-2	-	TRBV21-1	TGTGCCAGCAGCCCCAGGGGGAGAGGTGAGGGCTACACCTTC	CASSPRGRGEGYTF
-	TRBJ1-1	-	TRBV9	TGTGCCAGCAGCGCCTCAGGGGCCTTGAACACTGAAGCTTTCTTT	CASSASGALNTEAFF
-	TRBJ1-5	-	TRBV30	TGTGCCTGGAGTTATGGTAACGGTGATCAGCCCCAGCATTTT	CAWSYGNGDQPQHF
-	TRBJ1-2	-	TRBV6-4	TGTGCCAGCAGTCTACGAACCGGCTACACCTTC	CASSLRTGYTF
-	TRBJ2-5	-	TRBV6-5	TGTGCCAGCGTATGGGACAGCGGGTCGGTAGAGACCCAGTACTTC	CASVWDSGSVETQYF
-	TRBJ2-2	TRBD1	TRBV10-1	TGCGCCAGCCATGACAGGGTTACCGGGGAGCTGTTTTTT	CASHDRVTGELFF
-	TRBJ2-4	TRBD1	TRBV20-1	TGCAGTGCTAGTCCCGGGACAGGGGAGTACTTC	CSASPGTGEYF
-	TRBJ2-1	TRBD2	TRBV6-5	TGTGCCAGCAGTTACCGCGGGGAGGGATCCTACAATGAGCAGTTCTTC	CASSYRGEGSYNEQFF
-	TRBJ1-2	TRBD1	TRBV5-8	TGTGCCAGCAGCTTTGGACAGGGGGCTCCGAGTGGCTACACCTTC	CASSFGQGAPSGYTF
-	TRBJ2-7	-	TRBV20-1	TGCAGTGCTCGGGACTTCTACGAGCAGTACTTC	CSARDFYEQYF
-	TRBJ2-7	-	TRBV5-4	TGTGCCAGCAGCTTGAGGAGGGTTGTCCCTTCCTACGAGCAGTACTTC	CASSLRRVVPSYEQYF
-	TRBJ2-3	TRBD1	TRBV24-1	TGTGCCACCAGTCTCGGGACAGGGTTTCGGGATACGCAGTATTTT	CATSLGTGFRDTQYF
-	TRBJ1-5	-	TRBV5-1	TGCGCCAGCAGCTCGGATCGGGACAAAGGGAGCAATCAGCCCCAGCATTTT	CASSSDRDKGSNQPQHF
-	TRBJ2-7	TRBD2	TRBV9	TGTGCCAGCAGTCCCGGACTAGCGACAGGGGAGCAGTACTTC	CASSPGLATGEQYF
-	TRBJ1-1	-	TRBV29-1	TGCAGCGGTTCGGGACTCCCGGGGACTGAAGCTTTCTTT	CSGSGLPGTEAFF
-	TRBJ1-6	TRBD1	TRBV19	TGTGCCGAGGGGGACAGGGGGCGACCCCTCCACTTT	CAEGDRGRPLHF
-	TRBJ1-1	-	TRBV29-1	TGCAGCGTCACTAACGGTCACACTGAAGCTTTCTTT	CSVTNGHTEAFF
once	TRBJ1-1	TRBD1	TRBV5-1	TGCGCCAGCAGTGACCGGACAGGTGGCACTGAAGCTTTCTTT	CASSDRTGGTEAFF
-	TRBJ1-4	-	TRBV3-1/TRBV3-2	TGTGCCAGCAGCCCGGGGGTGACTAATGAAAAACTGTTTTTT	CASSPGVTNEKLFF
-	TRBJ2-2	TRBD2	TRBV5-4	TGTGCCAGCAGCTTGGCTAGCGGGGGCCCCAACACCGGGGAGCTGTTTTTT	CASSLASGGPNTGELFF
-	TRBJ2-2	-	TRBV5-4	TGTGCCAGCAGCTTGGAGCGGTACACCGGGGAGCTGTTTTTT	CASSLERYTGELFF
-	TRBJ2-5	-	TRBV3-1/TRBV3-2	TGTGCCAGCAGCACGGGAGGAGGGGGGGAGACCCAGTACTTC	CASSTGGGGETQYF